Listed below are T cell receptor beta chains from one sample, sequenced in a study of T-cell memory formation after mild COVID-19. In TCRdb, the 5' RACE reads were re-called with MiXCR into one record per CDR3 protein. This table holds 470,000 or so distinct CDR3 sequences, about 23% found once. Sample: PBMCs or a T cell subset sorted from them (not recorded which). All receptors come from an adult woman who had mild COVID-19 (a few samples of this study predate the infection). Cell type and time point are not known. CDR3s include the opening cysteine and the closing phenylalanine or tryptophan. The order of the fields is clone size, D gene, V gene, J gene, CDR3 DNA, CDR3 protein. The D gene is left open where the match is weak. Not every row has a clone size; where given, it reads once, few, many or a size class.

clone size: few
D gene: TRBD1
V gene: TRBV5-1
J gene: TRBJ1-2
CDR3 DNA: TGCGCCAGCAGCGATCAGGGGGCTGGTGGCTACACCTTC
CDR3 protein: CASSDQGAGGYTF

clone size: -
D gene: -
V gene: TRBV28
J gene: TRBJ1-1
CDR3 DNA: TGTGCCAGCAGTTTCACCGAAGCTTTCTTT
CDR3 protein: CASSFTEAFF

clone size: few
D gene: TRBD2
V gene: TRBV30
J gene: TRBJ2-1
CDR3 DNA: TGTGCCTGGGCCCCCAGGTTGGGCGGGGGGGCCTATGAGCAGTTCTTC
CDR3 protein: CAWAPRLGGGAYEQFF

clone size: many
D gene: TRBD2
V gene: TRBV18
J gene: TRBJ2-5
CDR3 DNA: TGTGCCAGCTCACCCCGACTAGCCCAAGAGACCCAGTACTTC
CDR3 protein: CASSPRLAQETQYF

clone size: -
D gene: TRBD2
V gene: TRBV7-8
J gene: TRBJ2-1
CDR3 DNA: TGTGCCAGCCTCCGATCGCTAGCGGGGGGCGGGGTCAATGAGCAGTTCTTC
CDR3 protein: CASLRSLAGGGVNEQFF

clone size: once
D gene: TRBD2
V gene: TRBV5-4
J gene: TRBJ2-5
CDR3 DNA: TGTGCCAGCAGCTTCGGGGGGGCTAGCGGGAGTTCCGAGACCCAGTACTTC
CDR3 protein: CASSFGGASGSSETQYF

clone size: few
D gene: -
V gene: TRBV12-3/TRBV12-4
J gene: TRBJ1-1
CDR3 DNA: TGTGCCAGCAGCCGGGAGGGGATGAACACTGAAGCTTTCTTT
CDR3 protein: CASSREGMNTEAFF

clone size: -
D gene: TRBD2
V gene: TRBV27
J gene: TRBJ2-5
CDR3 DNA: TGTGCCAGCAAAGGTGCGGGAGGGCCCCTTGGGACCCAGTACTTC
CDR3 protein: CASKGAGGPLGTQYF

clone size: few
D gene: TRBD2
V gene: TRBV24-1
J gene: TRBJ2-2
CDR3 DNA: TGTGCCACCAGTGGAAGACTAGCGGGGAACACCGGGGAGCTGTTTTTT
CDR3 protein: CATSGRLAGNTGELFF

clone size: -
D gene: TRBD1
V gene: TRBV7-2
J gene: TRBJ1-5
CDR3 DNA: TGTGCCAGCAGCTTACAGGGGGCCCCTCAGCCCCAGCATTTT
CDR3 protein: CASSLQGAPQPQHF

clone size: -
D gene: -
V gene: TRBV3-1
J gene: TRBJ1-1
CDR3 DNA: TGTGCCAGCAGCCAAGTGGGTGGACAGAGCACTGAAGCTTTCTTT
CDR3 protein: CASSQVGGQSTEAFF

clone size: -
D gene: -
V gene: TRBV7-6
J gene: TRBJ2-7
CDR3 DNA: TGTGCCAGCAGCGAAGGTAACAGCTACGAGCAGTACTTC
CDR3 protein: CASSEGNSYEQYF

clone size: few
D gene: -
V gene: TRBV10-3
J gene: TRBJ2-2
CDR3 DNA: TGTGCCATCAGTGAGGGTTGGACGGCCGGGGAGCTGTTTTTT
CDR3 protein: CAISEGWTAGELFF

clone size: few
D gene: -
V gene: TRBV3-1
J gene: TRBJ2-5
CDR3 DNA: TGTGCCAGCAGGGGCGGATGGGGGACCCAAGAGACCCAGTACTTC
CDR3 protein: CASRGGWGTQETQYF

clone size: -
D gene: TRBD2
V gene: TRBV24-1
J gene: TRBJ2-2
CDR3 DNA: TGTGCCACCAGTCCACGGCCGGGACTAGCGGGGGGCCGGGGGACCGGGGAGCTGTTTTTT
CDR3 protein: CATSPRPGLAGGRGTGELFF

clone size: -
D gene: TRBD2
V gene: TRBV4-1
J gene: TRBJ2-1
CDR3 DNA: TGCGCCAGCAGCCCCTCATTGGCTAGCGGGGCCCAGCCGTTCTTC
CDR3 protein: CASSPSLASGAQPFF

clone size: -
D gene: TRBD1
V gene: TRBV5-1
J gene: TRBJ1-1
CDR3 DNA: TGCGCCAGCAGCGTGGACAGGGTTAACACTGAAGCTTACTTT
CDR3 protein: CASSVDRVNTEAYF

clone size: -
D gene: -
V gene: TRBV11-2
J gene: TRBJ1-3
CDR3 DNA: TGTGCCAGCAGCCTATGGGACCTGAGGGGAAACACCATATATTTT
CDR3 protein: CASSLWDLRGNTIYF

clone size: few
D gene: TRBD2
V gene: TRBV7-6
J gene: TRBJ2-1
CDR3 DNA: TGTGCCAGCAGCTTTGGGACTAGCGGGAGGAGGGGTGAGAATGAGCAGTTCTTC
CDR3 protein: CASSFGTSGRRGENEQFF

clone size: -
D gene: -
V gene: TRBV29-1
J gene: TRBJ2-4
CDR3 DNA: TGCAGCGTTGGCCCCGGAATGGACAAAAACATTCAGTACTTC
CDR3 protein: CSVGPGMDKNIQYF

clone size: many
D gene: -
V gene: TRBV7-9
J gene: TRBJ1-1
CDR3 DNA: TGTGCCAGCAGCTTCCAGGGCGCTGAAGCTTTCTTT
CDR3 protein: CASSFQGAEAFF

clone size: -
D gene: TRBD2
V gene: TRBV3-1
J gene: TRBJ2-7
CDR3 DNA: TGTGCCAGCAGCCAAGATCATCGGGAGGGTTACGAGCAGTACTTC
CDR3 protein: CASSQDHREGYEQYF

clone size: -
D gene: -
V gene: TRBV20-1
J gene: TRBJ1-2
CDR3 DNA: TGCAGTGCTGGGCAGGGGAAATATGACTACACCTTC
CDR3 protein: CSAGQGKYDYTF

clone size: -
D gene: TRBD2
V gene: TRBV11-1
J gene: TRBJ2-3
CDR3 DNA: TGTGCAGCCCGCGAGCGGGGGACAGATACGCAGTATTTT
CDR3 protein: CAARERGTDTQYF

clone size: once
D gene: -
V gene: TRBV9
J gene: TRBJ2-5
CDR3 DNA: TGTGCCACCAACAGGGGAGGGACCCAGTACTTC
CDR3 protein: CATNRGGTQYF

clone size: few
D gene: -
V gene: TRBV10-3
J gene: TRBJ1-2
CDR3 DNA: TGTGCCATCAGTGCGGCAGGAGCTAACTATGGCTACACCTTC
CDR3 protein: CAISAAGANYGYTF

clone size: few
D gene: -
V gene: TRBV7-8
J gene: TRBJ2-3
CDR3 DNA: TGTGCCAGCAGCTTCCTGGAACAGGGCAAGGATACGCAGTATTTT
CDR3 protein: CASSFLEQGKDTQYF

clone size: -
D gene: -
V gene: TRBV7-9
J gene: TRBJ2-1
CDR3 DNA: TGTGCCAGCAGCTCTAAACTAGCCAGTTACAATGATCAGTTCTTC
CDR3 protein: CASSSKLASYNDQFF

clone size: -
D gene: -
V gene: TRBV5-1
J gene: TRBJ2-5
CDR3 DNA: TGCGCCAGCAGCTTGGTTGCAGGGAAAGAGACCCAGTACTTC
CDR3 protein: CASSLVAGKETQYF

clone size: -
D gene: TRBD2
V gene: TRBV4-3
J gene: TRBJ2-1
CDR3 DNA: TGCGCCAGCAGCCTAACACTTAACCTTCTAGCGGGAGGGCCTTCTGAGCAGTTCTTC
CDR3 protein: CASSLTLNLLAGGPSEQFF

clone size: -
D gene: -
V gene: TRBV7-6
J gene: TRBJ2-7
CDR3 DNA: TGTGCCAGCAGTGCATCACCGGGGGCATACGAGCAGTACTTC
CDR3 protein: CASSASPGAYEQYF

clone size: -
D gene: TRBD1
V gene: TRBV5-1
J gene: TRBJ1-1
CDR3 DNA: TGCGCCAGCAGCAGAGAACAGGGGTTGACTGAAGCTTTCTTT
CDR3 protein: CASSREQGLTEAFF

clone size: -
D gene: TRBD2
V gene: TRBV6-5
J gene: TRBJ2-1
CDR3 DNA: TGTGCCAGCAGTCACCCCGTGGCGCGGGGGGCGGGGAATGAGCAGTTCTTC
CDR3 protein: CASSHPVARGAGNEQFF

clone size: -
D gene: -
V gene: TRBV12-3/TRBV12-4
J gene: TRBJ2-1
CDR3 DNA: TGTGCCAGCAGTTATGACTCGTACAATGAGCAGTTCTTC
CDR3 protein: CASSYDSYNEQFF

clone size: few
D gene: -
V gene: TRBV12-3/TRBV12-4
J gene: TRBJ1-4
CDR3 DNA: TGTGCCAGCAGTTTAGCGTCGGTCAATGAAAAACTGTTTTTT
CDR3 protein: CASSLASVNEKLFF

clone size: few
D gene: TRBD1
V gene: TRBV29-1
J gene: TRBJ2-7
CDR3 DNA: TGCAGCGGACTACAGGGGGGACCATACTACGAGCAGTACTTC
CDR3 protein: CSGLQGGPYYEQYF

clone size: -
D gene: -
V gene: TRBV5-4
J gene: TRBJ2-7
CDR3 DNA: TGTGCCAGCACCCCGGAGCAGTCCTACGAGCAGTACTTC
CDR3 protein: CASTPEQSYEQYF

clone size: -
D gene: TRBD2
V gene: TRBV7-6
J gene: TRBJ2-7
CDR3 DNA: TGTGCCAGCAGCTTAGGGGGACTACTACAACGGGGGTCCGAGCAGTACTTC
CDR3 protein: CASSLGGLLQRGSEQYF

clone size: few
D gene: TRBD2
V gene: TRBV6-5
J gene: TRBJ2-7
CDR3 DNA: TGTGCCAGCAACCCAGCGGGGGACACCTACGAGCAGTACTTC
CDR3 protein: CASNPAGDTYEQYF

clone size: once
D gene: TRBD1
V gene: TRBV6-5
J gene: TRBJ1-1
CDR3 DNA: TGTGCCAGCAGGGGACAGCGACACACTGAAGCTTTCTTT
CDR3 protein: CASRGQRHTEAFF